This T cell receptor (beta chain) was sequenced for a study of CD8+ T cells in alopecia areata. On the study more broadly: Each recipient was a roughly 7-11-week-old female C3H/HeJ mouse given skin from a roughly 6-13-month-old C3H/HeJ donor with spontaneous alopecia. Study conclusions and caveats: With patients, TCR sharing proved less clear than in mice, a difference possibly related to HLA. Higher clonality was seen in lesional scalp than in normal scalp, especially in alopecia totalis/universalis.

Reverse transcription of extracted RNA yielded cDNA, which provided the sequencing template. Profiling relied on immunoSEQ multiplex PCR, and the TCRdb table lists in-frame clones only, not all of them. Captured here are roughly 120,000 clones, none seen once; the top ten comprise 15% to 20%. This CDR3 spans 15 amino acids. Per germline, CDR1 GKSSPN and CDR2 SITVG. In this sample, this clone turned up a few times. Its target is unknown. Gene labels here are mouse ones. The DNA ends 4 residues before the CDR3 does, and the rest of the CDR3 is filled in from the germline J gene. The sample was lesional skin. The receptor comes from a C3H/HeJ mouse with alopecia areata. This mouse strain has H2-k as its MHC haplotype. V gene TRBV31 combines with J gene TRBJ2-1; TRBD1 aligns across 7 bases. The CDR3 region is CAWSPLQGTRAEQFF. CDR3 DNA (partial): TGTGCCTGGAGTCCGTTACAGGGGACGAGGGCT.